This TCR beta chain was profiled in a study of blood T cells in healthy people across ages. In regard to this clonotype: The target antigen is unknown.

Study-wide results and limits: The fall in TCR beta diversity per million T cells was roughly linear with age.

This CDR3 comprises 16 residues. CDR1 MDHEN and CDR2 SYDVKM come from the germline V gene. V lost 6 bases and J lost 1, with 19 bases in between. Through a sample-barcoded 5' primer and a J-beta primer mix, a second PCR was run for roughly 7 to 11 cycles. One entry per CDR3 protein results from TCRdb running MiXCR on the 5' RACE reads. The sample lists about 2 million distinct CDR3 sequences, about 50% occurring once. Input material: blood. The chain employs TRBV28 and TRBJ2-7; D call uncertain. This TCR derives from a woman in her 40s in good health. CDR3 sequence reads: CASSPTTALSSYEQYF. The CDR3 region has the DNA TGTGCCAGCAGCCCGACGACGGCTCTTTCTTCCTACGAGCAGTACTTC.